This TCR beta chain was identified during a study of shared clonotypes between healthy human individuals. V was cut by 0 bases and J by 7 bases, with 14 bases left in between. Germline V gives CDR1 SGHRS, CDR2 YFSETQ. The CDR3 has 15 amino acids. Method: immunoSEQ multiplex PCR; TCRdb's copy keeps in-frame clones and lacks some. The data hold roughly 2,500,000 clones, with approximately 93% observed a single time. The receptor comes from a man between 18 and 29 years old in good health. Some clones in this sample may be carry-over from other donors' samples. J is TRBJ2-1 and V is TRBV5-1; D perhaps matches TRBD2 (5 bases). Sequencing input: naive CD4+ T cells from PBMCs. As for subset: CD45RA+ positively selected. CDR3 coding DNA: TGCGCCAGCAGCTTGGTGGCGGGTGGGTTTAATGAGCAGTTCTTC. Translating gives CASSLVAGGFNEQFF.